A single sample is the source of the 5 T cell receptor beta chains below, sequenced in a study of control samples from healthy donors and cancer patients. Generated by immunoSEQ multiplex PCR, the TCRdb table keeps only in-frame clones and is missing some. The sample consists of about 150,000 clones, about 94% of them appearing once. The sequenced sample consisted of blood. The receptors here all came from a man between 40 and 49 years old in good health.

The chain couples TRBV2 to TRBJ1-6; D remains unclear. Germline-derived CDR1 and CDR2 are SNHLY and FYNNEI. Trimming cost V 2 bases and J 0 bases, with 8 bases left between them. This CDR3 has 16 amino acids. CDR3 sequence: CASSERRFSYNSPLHF. CDR3 DNA sequence: TGTGCCAGCAGTGAACGCAGGTTCTCCTATAATTCACCCCTCCACTTT. The variable domain in full, completed from reference TRBV2 and TRBJ1-6, reads EPEVTQTPSHQVTQMGQEVILRCVPISNHLYFYWYRQILGQKVEFLVSFYNNEISEKSEIFDDQFSVERPDGSNFTLKIRSTKLEDSAMYFCASSERRFSYNSPLHFGNGTRLTVT.

This clone was counted once. V usage is TRBV9 and J usage is TRBJ2-1; 10 nucleotides line up with TRBD2. The V gene's germline CDR1 is SGDLS and CDR2 YYNGEE. The trim removed 3 bases at V and 1 base at J, leaving 10 bases unmatched. This CDR3 has 18 residues. In DNA, the CDR3 is TGTGCCAGCAGCGCGTCCCAGCGGGGGGGCCCGTCCTACAATGAGCAGTTCTTC. Translated, it gives CASSASQRGGPSYNEQFF.

The genes are TRBV23-1 and TRBJ1-1; weak D call: TRBD1 (5 bases). TRBV23-1 is given ORF status, its function remaining uncertain. Trimming removed 1 base from V and 3 bases from J, with 15 bases in between. The CDR3 runs to 16 residues. The CDR3 sequence is CASSQFDSVGDTEAFF. The CDR3 bases are TGCGCCAGCAGTCAATTTGACAGCGTGGGGGACACTGAAGCTTTCTTT.

The chain is built from TRBV6-1 and TRBJ2-1, with D unresolved. Trimming pared 2 bases from V and 12 bases from J, leaving 17 bases between. Germline V CDR1 and CDR2: MNHNS, SASEGT. The length of the CDR3 is 14 residues. CDR3 region: CASSEPRQMVPQFF. CDR3 DNA sequence: TGTGCCAGCAGTGAACCCCGGCAGATGGTACCGCAGTTCTTC.

For this clone: A junction boundary mismatches the germline segment, possibly from a read error. Written as DNA, the CDR3 is TGTGCCAGCAGTTTAGGGGGGGTAAATGAAAAACTGTTTTTT. It yields the protein CASSLGGVNEKLFF. The chain recombines TRBV7-2 with TRBJ1-4, with D perhaps TRBD1 (6 bases). Germline assignment: CDR1 SGHTA and CDR2 FQGNSA. The CDR3 has 14 residues.